This TCR beta chain was profiled in a study of cytomegalovirus exposure and HLA in healthy donors. Study context: Falling in the Caucasian-associated ancestry cluster were about 83% of 398 genotyped donors. Broader study findings: Later analysis associated a missense DCLRE1C variant with TCR beta V- and J-gene trimming. A list of approximately 160 TCR beta chains associated with cytomegalovirus was given.

CDR1 and CDR2 from the germline V gene are WNHNN and SYGVQD (reference sequence). V lost 10 bases to trimming and J lost 4 bases, with 20 bases between them. The CDR3 is 15 amino acids. Details on this clone: Its antigen is not known.

Amplification used 60 Vbeta primers and 13 Jbeta primers. The table came from immunoSEQ multiplex PCR; TCRdb's copy has only in-frame clones and leaves some out. The sample records roughly 280,000 clones, more than 55% being singletons. The chain is built from TRBV10-1 and TRBJ1-5; D is undetermined. The sequencing input was PBMCs. The source of this sequence is a female donor in good health and CMV-seronegative. The CDR3 nucleotides are TGCGCCATCCGCTTCGGCCGGGAATTAAATCAGCCCCAGCATTTT. Translation: CAIRFGRELNQPQHF.